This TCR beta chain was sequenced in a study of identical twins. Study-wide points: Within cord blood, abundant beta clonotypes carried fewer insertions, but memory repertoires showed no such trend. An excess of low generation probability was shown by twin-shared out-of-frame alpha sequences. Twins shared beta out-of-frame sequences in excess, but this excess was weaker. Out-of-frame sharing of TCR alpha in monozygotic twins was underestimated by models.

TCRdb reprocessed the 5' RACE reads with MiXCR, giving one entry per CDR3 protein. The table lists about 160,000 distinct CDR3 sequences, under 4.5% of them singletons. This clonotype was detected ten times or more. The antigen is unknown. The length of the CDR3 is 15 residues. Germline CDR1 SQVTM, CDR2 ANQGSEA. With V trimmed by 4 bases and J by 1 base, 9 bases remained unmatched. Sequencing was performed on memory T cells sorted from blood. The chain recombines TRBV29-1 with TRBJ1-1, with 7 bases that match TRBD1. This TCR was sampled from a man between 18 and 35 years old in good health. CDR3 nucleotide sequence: TGCAGCGTTGTAAGGACAGGCACTTCGAACACTGAAGCTTTCTTT. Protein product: CSVVRTGTSNTEAFF.